Listed here is a single T cell receptor beta chain. The antigen remains undetermined. The germline gives CDR1 MDHEN, CDR2 SYDVKM. The CDR3 is made up of 16 amino acids. Trimming took 4 bases from V and 4 from J; bases not matched to a gene: 8. Sequencing used immunoSEQ multiplex PCR; TCRdb keeps in-frame clones, though not all of them. The sample yields about 990,000 clones, approximately 80% seen once. This entry belongs to a study of shared clonotypes between healthy human individuals. Study in general: Per donor, CD8 memory used one plate, CD8 naive used two, CD4 memory used three and CD4 naive used three. Study-level findings and limits: Naive subsets generally exceeded memory subsets in estimated richness.

Nashville, Tennessee was home to all donors, who were Caucasian adults. Sequenced: memory CD4+ T cells from PBMCs. Subset denoted: CD45RA-negative fraction. This receptor was obtained from a young man in good health. Some clones in this sample may be carry-over from other donors' samples. The chain links TRBV28 to TRBJ2-1; 9 positions match TRBD2. CDR3 protein: CASSSIHSGGYNEQFF. In DNA form, the CDR3 reads TGTGCCAGCAGTTCCATTCATAGCGGGGGATACAATGAGCAGTTCTTC.